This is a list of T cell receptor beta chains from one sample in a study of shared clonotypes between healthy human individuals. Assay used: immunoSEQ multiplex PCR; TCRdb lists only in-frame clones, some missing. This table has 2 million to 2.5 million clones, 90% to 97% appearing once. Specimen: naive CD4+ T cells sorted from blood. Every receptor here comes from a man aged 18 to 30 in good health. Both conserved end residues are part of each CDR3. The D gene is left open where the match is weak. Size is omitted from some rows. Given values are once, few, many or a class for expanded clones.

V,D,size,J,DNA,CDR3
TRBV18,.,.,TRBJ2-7,TGTGCCAGCGCACAGGTCAGTTCCTACGAGCAGTACTTC,CASAQVSSYEQYF
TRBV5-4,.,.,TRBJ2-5,TGTGCCACCCGGAAGTCAGAGGACGGGTTGGAGACCCAGTACTTC,CATRKSEDGLETQYF
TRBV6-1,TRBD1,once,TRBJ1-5,TGTGCCAGCAGCCGAGGACAGGAGTATCAGCCCCAGCATTTT,CASSRGQEYQPQHF
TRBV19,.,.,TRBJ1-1,TGTGCCAGTAGTATTCAGAAAAACACTGAAGCTTTCTTT,CASSIQKNTEAFF
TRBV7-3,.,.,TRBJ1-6,TGTGCCAGCAGCTTAAGGGACAATTCACCCCTCCACTTT,CASSLRDNSPLHF
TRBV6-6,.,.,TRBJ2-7,TGTGCCAGCAGTTTCCTATTCTCCTACGAGCAGTACTTC,CASSFLFSYEQYF
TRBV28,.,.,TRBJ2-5,TGTGCCAGCAGTTCTGGACAGCAAGAGACCCAGTACTTC,CASSSGQQETQYF
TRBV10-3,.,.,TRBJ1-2,TGTGCCATTTCCCGGGGGGCCGGGATCAACTATGGCTACACCTTC,CAISRGAGINYGYTF
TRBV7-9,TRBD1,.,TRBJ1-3,TGTGCCAGCAGCTCAAGCAACAGGGGCTCTGGAAACACCATATATTTT,CASSSSNRGSGNTIYF
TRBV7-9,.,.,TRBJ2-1,TGTGCCAGCAGCCCCCAAGAGCAGTTCTTC,CASSPQEQFF
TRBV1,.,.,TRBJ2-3,TGCACCAGCACCACCCAGGGCTTATGGACAGATACGCAGTATTTT,CTSTTQGLWTDTQYF
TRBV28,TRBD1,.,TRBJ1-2,TGTGCCAGCAGACACCCCGCGGGACAGGGGGCAAGTGGCTACACCTTC,CASRHPAGQGASGYTF
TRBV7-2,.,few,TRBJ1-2,TGTGCCAGCAGCTTAGACAGTAACTATGGCTACACCTTC,CASSLDSNYGYTF
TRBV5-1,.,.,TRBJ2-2,TGCGCCAGCAGCTTGGTGTCAGGGTACGGTACCGGGGAGCTGTTTTTT,CASSLVSGYGTGELFF
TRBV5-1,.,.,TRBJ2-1,TGCGCCAGCAGCTTACGACAGGGAGGTTCCTACAATGAGCAGTTCTTC,CASSLRQGGSYNEQFF
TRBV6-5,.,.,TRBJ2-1,TGTGCCAGCAGTTACATAGATGGGGGTGAGCAGTTCTTC,CASSYIDGGEQFF
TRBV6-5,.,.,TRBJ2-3,TGTGCCAGCAGTTACGATGGCACAGATACGCAGTATTTT,CASSYDGTDTQYF
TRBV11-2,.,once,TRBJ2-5,TGTGCCAGCAGCTTAGAGTACCAAGAGACCCAGTACTTC,CASSLEYQETQYF
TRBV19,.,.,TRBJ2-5,TGTGCCAGTAGTGCCAGACAGCGCCAAGAGACCCAGTACTTC,CASSARQRQETQYF
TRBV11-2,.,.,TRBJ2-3,TGTGCCAGCAGCCCTTTGACTAGCACAGATACGCAGTATTTT,CASSPLTSTDTQYF
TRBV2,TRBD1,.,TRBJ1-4,TGTGCCAGCTCAGGACAGGGCACAACTAATGAAAAACTGTTTTTT,CASSGQGTTNEKLFF
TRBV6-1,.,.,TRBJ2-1,TGTGCCAGCAGTGAAGGTTCGCTAGGAGGTGAGCAGTTCTTC,CASSEGSLGGEQFF
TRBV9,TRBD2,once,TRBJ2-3,TGTGCCAGCAGCGAACTAGCGGGAAGTCAGGCAGATACGCAGTATTTT,CASSELAGSQADTQYF
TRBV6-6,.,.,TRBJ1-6,TGTGCCAGCCTCCAGGGTAACACACCCCTCCACTTT,CASLQGNTPLHF
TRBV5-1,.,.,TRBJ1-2,TGCGCCAGCAGCTTGGTCCAGGGGAACTATGGCTACACCTTC,CASSLVQGNYGYTF
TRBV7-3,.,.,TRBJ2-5,TGTGCCAGCAGTTCCCGTCCATACCCCTCTCAAGAGGCCCAGTACTTC,CASSSRPYPSQEAQYF